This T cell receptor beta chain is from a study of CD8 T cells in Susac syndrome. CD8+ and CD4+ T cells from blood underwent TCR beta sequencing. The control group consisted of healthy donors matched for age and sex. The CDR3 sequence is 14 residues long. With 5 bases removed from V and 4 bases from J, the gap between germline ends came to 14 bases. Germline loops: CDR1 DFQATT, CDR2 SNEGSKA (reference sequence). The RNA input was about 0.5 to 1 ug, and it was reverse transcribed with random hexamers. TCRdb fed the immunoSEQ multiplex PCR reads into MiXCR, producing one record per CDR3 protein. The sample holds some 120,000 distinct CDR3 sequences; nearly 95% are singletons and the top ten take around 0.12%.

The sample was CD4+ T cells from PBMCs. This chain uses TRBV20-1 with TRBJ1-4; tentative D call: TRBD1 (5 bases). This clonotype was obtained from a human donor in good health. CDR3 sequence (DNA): TGCAGTGCTCGACTTGCGGGGCATAATGAAAAACTGTTTTTT. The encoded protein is CSARLAGHNEKLFF.